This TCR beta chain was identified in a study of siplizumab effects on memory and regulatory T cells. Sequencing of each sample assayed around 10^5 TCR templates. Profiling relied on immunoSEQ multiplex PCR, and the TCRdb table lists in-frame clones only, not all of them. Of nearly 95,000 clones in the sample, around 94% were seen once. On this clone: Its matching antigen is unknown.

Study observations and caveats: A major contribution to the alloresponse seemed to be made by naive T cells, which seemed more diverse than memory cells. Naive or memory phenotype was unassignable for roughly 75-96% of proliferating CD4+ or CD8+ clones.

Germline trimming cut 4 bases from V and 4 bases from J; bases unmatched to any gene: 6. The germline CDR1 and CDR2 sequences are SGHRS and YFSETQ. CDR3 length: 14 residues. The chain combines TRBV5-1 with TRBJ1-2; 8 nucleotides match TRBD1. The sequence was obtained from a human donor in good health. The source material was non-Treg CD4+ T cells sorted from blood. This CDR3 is CASSNGQGPYGYTF. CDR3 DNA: TGCGCCAGCAGCAACGGACAGGGTCCCTATGGCTACACCTTC.